The 28 T cell receptor beta chains in this list originate from one sample, sequenced in a study of T-cell reconstitution after alpha-beta-depleted transplantation in children. Preparation of the TCRbeta library involved a method that used unique molecular identifiers. TCRdb independently ran MiXCR on the PCR reads; one entry per CDR3 protein. The profile shows roughly 590,000 distinct CDR3 sequences, approximately 15% of them singletons. The specimen was PBMCs from the stem cell graft donor, collected from the stem cell graft. The receptor source for this set is a human donor who donated a stem cell graft to a child with acute myeloid leukemia.

V and J are TRBV5-6 and TRBJ2-3, with D possibly matching TRBD1 (5 bases). The CDR3 loop spans 14 amino acids. V gave up 4 bases and J gave up 3 bases, with 12 bases separating them. The V gene's germline CDR1 is SGHDT and CDR2 YYEEEE. CDR3 protein: CASSRTQGTDTQYF. CDR3 in DNA: TGTGCCAGCAGCCGCACCCAGGGTACAGATACGCAGTATTTT. Full variable domain (rest looked up from reference TRBV5-6 and TRBJ2-3): DAGVTQSPTHLIKTRGQQVTLRCSPKSGHDTVSWYQQALGQGPQFIFQYYEEEERQRGNFPDRFSGHQFPNYSSELNVNALLLGDSALYLCASSRTQGTDTQYFGPGTRLTVL.

This clonotype has just a few counts. The chain links TRBV15 to TRBJ2-7; D unresolved. With 0 bases removed from V and 8 bases from J, the gap between germline ends came to 11 bases. CDR1 is LNHNV and CDR2 is YYDKDF in the germline V gene (reference sequence). CDR3 length: 13 amino acids. Here the CDR3 reads CATSRDLTGQQYF. CDR3 nucleotides: TGTGCCACCAGCAGAGATCTAACCGGACAGCAGTACTTC.

This clonotype was observed a few times. The J gene is TRBJ2-3, the V gene TRBV12-3 or TRBV12-4; 7 bases match TRBD2. The V segment lost 2 bases and the J segment 6 bases; nucleotides outside the gene matches: 14. The CDR3 contains 17 residues. The CDR3 spells CASSLFGGDESGDTQYF. The CDR3 nucleotides are TGTGCCAGCAGTTTATTTGGGGGGGACGAGTCGGGGGATACGCAGTATTTT.

A word on this clonotype: At one end the junction does not follow the germline gene, possibly because of a read error. This sequence joins TRBV6-2 or TRBV6-3 and TRBJ2-7, with a tentative D call TRBD1 (6 bases). Germline V lookup: CDR1 MNHEY, CDR2 SVGEGT. The CDR3 is 12 amino acids. Here the CDR3 DNA reads TGTGCCAGCAGTTTGGACAGCTACGAGCAGAACTTC. This sequence encodes CASSLDSYEQNF.

This clonotype came up a few times. The chain combines TRBV7-9 with TRBJ1-6, with 9 bases aligning to TRBD1. The germline V gene encodes CDR1 SEHNR and CDR2 FQNEAQ (reference sequence). V was pared by 6 bases and J by 10 bases, with 1 base of the junction left unmatched. The CDR3 consists of 12 residues. Written as DNA, the CDR3 is TGTGCCAGCAGAGGACAGGGGTCACCCCTCCACTTT. Amino acid sequence: CASRGQGSPLHF.

This clonotype has more than one count but fewer than ten. V and J are TRBV7-2 and TRBJ1-1; 10 nucleotides align to TRBD1. The germline V gene encodes CDR1 SGHTA and CDR2 FQGNSA. The CDR3 runs 15 residues. V shed 4 bases and J 1 base; nucleotides not matched to a gene: 3. The CDR3 nucleotides are TGTGCCAGCAGCTGGGGGACAGGGGAGAACACTGAAGCTTTCTTT. Its protein product is CASSWGTGENTEAFF.

This clonotype was picked up many times. This sequence joins TRBV29-1 and TRBJ1-1, with no clear D. Germline CDR1 is SQVTM and CDR2 is ANQGSEA. The CDR3 extends over 16 amino acids. Trimming took 0 bases from V and 0 from J, leaving 14 bases between them. The CDR3 reads CSVEDIGVLLNTEAFF. CDR3 in DNA: TGCAGCGTTGAAGATATCGGGGTCCTCCTGAACACTGAAGCTTTCTTT.

A few counts support this clonotype. The chain employs TRBV29-1 and TRBJ2-2; 9 nucleotides match TRBD1. V lost 6 bases to trimming and J lost 4 bases; unmatched junction nucleotides: 6. The CDR3 has 14 residues. The germline gives CDR1 SQVTM, CDR2 ANQGSEA. The CDR3 bases are TGCAGCGTACTGCCGGGACAGGGCACCGGGGAGCTGTTTTTT. The encoded protein is CSVLPGQGTGELFF.

This clonotype was seen many times. The chain combines TRBV29-1 with TRBJ2-3; D is unclear. The CDR3 has 15 residues. Trimming stripped 0 bases from V and 2 bases from J, with 12 bases between. Germline CDR1 and CDR2: SQVTM and ANQGSEA. CDR3 in DNA: TGCAGCGTTGAAGATGGGCAGCAACTCACAGATACGCAGTATTTT. This encodes CSVEDGQQLTDTQYF.

This clonotype was counted a single time. A much larger clone is a single base away; this may be a read error. The genes are TRBV20-1 and TRBJ2-5, with 11 positions matching TRBD1. Looked up from germline, CDR1 is DFQATT and CDR2 is SNEGSKA (reference sequence). The CDR3 is made up of 16 amino acids. The CDR3 DNA sequence: TGCTGTGCTAGAGCCGGGACAGGGGGGAGCGAGCAGACCCAGTACTTC. It encodes CCARAGTGGSEQTQYF.

The rearrangement links TRBV5-1 to TRBJ2-1, with D unclear. Per germline, CDR1 SGHRS and CDR2 YFSETQ. This CDR3 is 18 amino acids long. The V end was cut by 2 bases, the J end by 0 bases, with 18 bases between. CDR3 sequence: CASSFPLPSGSSYNEQFF. DNA for the CDR3: TGCGCCAGCAGCTTCCCGCTCCCATCAGGTAGCTCCTACAATGAGCAGTTCTTC.

This clonotype was seen more than once but under ten times. The V and J genes are TRBV7-2 and TRBJ2-1; 12 positions agree with TRBD2. The CDR3 runs to 19 residues. With V trimmed by 1 base and J by 4 bases, 11 bases remained unmatched. The germline V gene has CDR1 SGHTA and CDR2 FQGNSA. The CDR3 DNA reads as TGTGCCAGCAGCTTAGGGTTAAGGACTAGCGGGGCCCGGTACAATGAGCAGTTCTTC. The encoded protein is CASSLGLRTSGARYNEQFF. Variable domain in full (rest from reference TRBV7-2 and TRBJ2-1): GAGVSQSPSNKVTEKGKDVELRCDPISGHTALYWYRQSLGQGLEFLIYFQGNSAPDKSGLPSDRFSAERTGGSVSTLTIQRTQQEDSAVYLCASSLGLRTSGARYNEQFFGPGTRLTVL.

This clonotype was counted ten times or more. The J gene is TRBJ2-3, the V gene TRBV29-1; either TRBD1 or TRBD2 may fit D (5 bases each). The CDR3 is made up of 14 amino acids. Trimming shortened V by 2 bases and J by 1 base, and 10 bases separated the two germline ends. From germline, CDR1 is SQVTM and CDR2 ANQGSEA. Written as DNA, the CDR3 is TGCAGCGTTGAAAGAGGGGTTCGCACAGATACGCAGTATTTT. Translated: CSVERGVRTDTQYF.

This clonotype occurred a few times. The chain links TRBV12-3 or TRBV12-4 to TRBJ2-2, with unresolved D. V was clipped by 6 bases and J by 1 base, with 15 bases between them. The CDR3 spans 16 residues. CDR3 loop: CASSARYIENTGELFF. CDR3 nucleotides: TGTGCCAGCAGCGCCCGGTACATCGAGAACACCGGGGAGCTGTTTTTT.

This rearrangement joins TRBV5-1 to TRBJ1-3, with a weak D call TRBD1 (5 bases). The CDR3 has 16 amino acids. V dropped 7 bases and J dropped 1 base, with 18 bases sitting between them. In germline, CDR1 is SGHRS, CDR2 YFSETQ. CDR3 amino acids: CASGDGDRRSGNTIYF. The CDR3 DNA reads TGCGCCAGCGGGGACGGAGATCGGAGATCTGGAAACACCATATATTTT.

The chain carries TRBV12-3 or TRBV12-4 and TRBJ2-5; D might be TRBD1 or TRBD2, each matching 5 bases. This CDR3 has 15 amino acids. The ends were cut back, 3 bases at V and 1 base at J, with 12 bases in the middle. The CDR3 loop reads CASSFTGAGQETQYF. CDR3 sequence (DNA): TGTGCCAGCAGTTTCACCGGGGCCGGCCAAGAGACCCAGTACTTC.

The gene calls are TRBV11-2 and TRBJ2-2; D perhaps matches TRBD1 (6 bases). Deletions cut 6 bases from V and 5 bases from J, with 16 bases between. CDR3 length: 15 residues. Germline V CDR1 and CDR2: SGHAT, FQNNGV. CDR3 DNA sequence: TGTGCCAGCAGTCAGGGGTCAGGTCGGACCGGGGAGCTGTTTTTT. As protein: CASSQGSGRTGELFF. Full variable domain (rest looked up from reference TRBV11-2 and TRBJ2-2): EAGVAQSPRYKIIEKRQSVAFWCNPISGHATLYWYQQILGQGPKLLIQFQNNGVVDDSQLPKDRFSAERLKGVDSTLKIQPAKLEDSAVYLCASSQGSGRTGELFFGEGSRLTVL.

This clonotype was seen repeatedly, ten times or more. V gene TRBV7-9 combines with J gene TRBJ1-5, with a weak D call TRBD1 (6 bases). The CDR3 consists of 14 residues. Germline V CDR1 and CDR2: SEHNR, FQNEAQ (reference sequence). V was clipped by 4 bases and J by 10 bases, with 17 bases between them. CDR3: CASSSIQQGRPQHF. CDR3 in DNA: TGTGCCAGCAGCTCCATACAACAGGGTAGACCCCAGCATTTT.

This clonotype has a handful of counts. Mismatch with germline at one junction end may stem from a read error. V gene TRBV4-3 combines with J gene TRBJ1-3; no clear D. The CDR3 spans 17 residues. Germline assignment: CDR1 LGHNA and CDR2 YSLEER. Here the CDR3 reads CASSQGLRKDTGNTIYF. CDR3 bases: TGCGCCAGCAGTCAAGGCCTACGCAAGGATACTGGAAACACCATATATTTT.

A few counts support this clonotype. The V gene is TRBV2, the J gene TRBJ2-1; 9 bases map to TRBD1. Per the germline V gene, CDR1 is SNHLY and CDR2 is FYNNEI. The CDR3 contains 16 residues. With V trimmed by 10 bases and J by 7 bases, 17 bases remained unmatched. The CDR3 DNA reads TGTGCCACCCTCGGGGTCAGGGACAGGGTTTCTAATGAGCAGTTCTTC. Its protein product is CATLGVRDRVSNEQFF.

Only a few counts were recorded for this clonotype. This sequence joins TRBV15 and TRBJ1-4, with a tentative D call TRBD1 (5 bases). The CDR3 runs to 19 residues. Trimming cost V 0 bases and J 7 bases, with 24 bases left between them. Germline V gene data show CDR1 as LNHNV and CDR2 as YYDKDF (reference sequence). The CDR3 protein is CATSRDRPEKTGLSEKLFF. In DNA form, the CDR3 reads TGTGCCACCAGCAGAGATCGTCCAGAGAAAACGGGGCTTAGTGAAAAACTGTTTTTT.

This chain links TRBV7-8 with TRBJ1-5, with 9 bases fitting TRBD1. Looked up from germline, CDR1 is SGHVS and CDR2 is FQNEAQ. The CDR3 is 16 residues long. Unmatched junction bases numbered 11, after V lost 5 bases and J lost 6 bases. DNA of the CDR3: TGTGCCAGCAGCGCGCGTGGGACAGGGTATAGTCAGCCCCAGCATTTT. Translating it yields CASSARGTGYSQPQHF.

This chain connects TRBV4-3 to TRBJ2-3; 8 positions match TRBD2. Unmatched junction bases numbered 4, after V lost 0 bases and J lost 11 bases. The CDR3 contains 13 residues. CDR1 LGHNA and CDR2 YSLEER come from the germline V gene. CDR3 region: CASSQDRTSMQYF. Written as DNA, the CDR3 is TGCGCCAGCAGCCAAGACCGGACTAGCATGCAGTATTTT.

J is TRBJ2-2 and V is TRBV28; no definite D call. The CDR3 spans 12 residues. Looked up from germline, CDR1 is MDHEN and CDR2 is SYDVKM. Trimming pared 7 bases from V and 6 bases from J, leaving 9 bases between. CDR3: CASNRRSGELFF. The CDR3 nucleotides are TGTGCCAGCAATCGGCGGTCCGGGGAGCTGTTTTTT.

CDR3 DNA: TGTGCCAGCAGTTTCTATCAAACTAGCGGGGGCTTCACAGATACGCAGTATTTT. This gives the protein CASSFYQTSGGFTDTQYF. The chain employs TRBV27 and TRBJ2-3; 11 positions match TRBD2. The V gene end was trimmed by 3 bases and the J gene end by 2 bases; junction bases not matched to a gene: 10. The CDR3 consists of 18 residues. Germline loops: CDR1 MNHEY, CDR2 SMNVEV (reference sequence).

This clonotype was observed a few times. This sequence joins TRBV15 and TRBJ1-5, with TRBD1 as a possible D gene (5 bases). This CDR3 is built from 15 residues. V lost 0 bases and J 6 bases, leaving 12 bases between the germline ends. Germline CDR1 and CDR2: LNHNV and YYDKDF (reference sequence). The CDR3 here is CATSRDRGGGQPQHF. The CDR3 DNA follows: TGTGCCACCAGCAGAGATCGGGGGGGAGGTCAGCCCCAGCATTTT.

Concerning this clonotype: A much larger clone lies a single base off, so this may be a read error. The chain links TRBV7-9 to TRBJ2-1, with D unclear. The CDR3 runs to 11 residues. The V gene's germline CDR1 is SEHNR and CDR2 FQNEAQ (reference sequence). V shed 8 bases and J shed 3 bases, with 5 bases lying between them. This chain's CDR3 is CASQLYNEQFF. CDR3 sequence (DNA): TGTGCCAGCCAACTCTACAATGAGCAGTTCTTC.

This clonotype was observed once. The rearrangement joins TRBV5-5 to TRBJ2-1, with no clear D. The CDR3 is 11 amino acids. CDR1 and CDR2 (germline): SGHKS, YYEKEE (reference sequence). Between the trimmed V and J ends, which lost 7 bases and 10 bases, there was a span of 12 bases. CDR3: CASGSGREQFF. CDR3 in DNA: TGTGCCAGCGGCTCTGGCCGCGAGCAGTTCTTC.